Below are 29 T cell receptor beta chains sequenced from a single sample in a study of OX40 agonist ivuxolimab in advanced cancers. TCRdb's copy holds only in-frame clones and misses some; the assay was immunoSEQ multiplex PCR. The profile covers roughly 120,000 clones, with about nine tenths appearing a single time and 0.27% taken by the ten largest. This sample comprised CD4+ or CD8+ T cells sorted from blood, obtained in a trial of the OX40 agonist ivuxolimab. All receptors derive from an adult with an advanced solid tumor such as melanoma, head and neck, liver or kidney cancer.

This sequence joins TRBV5-1 and TRBJ2-1, with 12 bases aligning to TRBD2. Germline V gene data show CDR1 as SGHRS and CDR2 as YFSETQ. Trimming at V came to 5 bases and at J to 2 bases, leaving 2 bases not matched to a gene. The CDR3 contains 15 residues. The CDR3 is CASSRTSGAYNEQFF. The CDR3 region has the DNA TGCGCCAGCAGTCGGACTAGCGGGGCCTACAATGAGCAGTTCTTC.

J is TRBJ1-2 and V is TRBV6-6; D unresolved. The CDR3 covers 14 residues. The germline V gene has CDR1 MNHNY and CDR2 SVGAGI (reference sequence). V was cut by 4 bases and J by 8 bases, with 17 bases left in between. CDR3 DNA: TGTGCCAGCAGTTCGAGGAGGAGGGTGGAGGGCTACACCTTC. This sequence encodes CASSSRRRVEGYTF.

In DNA form, the CDR3 reads TGTGCCAGCAGCTTAAGTTTGGGCGGGAGGATAGGTGAGCAGTTCTTC. It is translated as CASSLSLGGRIGEQFF. The chain links TRBV11-3 to TRBJ2-1; 8 bases are shared with TRBD2. The CDR3 is 16 amino acids. Germline V gene sequence: CDR1 SGHNT, CDR2 YENEEA. Trimming cost V 2 bases and J 9 bases; bases outside gene matches: 12. Full variable domain (missing parts from reference TRBV11-3 and TRBJ2-1): EAGVVQSPRYKIIEKKQPVAFWCNPISGHNTLYWYLQNLGQGPELLIRYENEEAVDDSQLPKDRFSAERLKGVDSTLKIQPAELGDSAVYLCASSLSLGGRIGEQFFGPGTRLTVL.

This chain links TRBV9 with TRBJ2-7; D is tentatively TRBD1 or TRBD2 (5 bases each). The length of the CDR3 is 16 residues. Per germline, CDR1 SGDLS and CDR2 YYNGEE. V was pared by 0 bases and J by 2 bases, with 15 bases between. The CDR3 spells CASSVDGGPMPYEQYF. CDR3 coding DNA: TGTGCCAGCAGCGTAGATGGGGGACCGATGCCCTACGAGCAGTACTTC.

This chain connects TRBV19 to TRBJ1-5, with D uncertain. Germline V CDR1 and CDR2: LNHDA, SQIVND (reference sequence). The CDR3 runs 15 residues. V shed 7 bases and J shed 1 base, with 14 bases lying between them. The CDR3 is CASTPLGFSNQPQHF. The CDR3 region has the DNA TGTGCCAGTACCCCCCTGGGGTTCAGCAATCAGCCCCAGCATTTT.

This sequence joins TRBV19 and TRBJ1-1, with D possibly matching TRBD1 (5 bases). The CDR3 totals 17 residues. CDR1 LNHDA and CDR2 SQIVND come from the germline V gene (reference sequence). V was cut by 0 bases and J by 0 bases, with 14 bases left in between. The CDR3: CASSIDGTGVMNTEAFF. The DNA for the CDR3 is TGTGCCAGTAGTATAGATGGCACGGGGGTGATGAACACTGAAGCTTTCTTT.

The rearrangement uses TRBV2 and TRBJ2-2; 9 bases map to TRBD1. The CDR3 length is 13 residues. V dropped 9 bases and J dropped 8; count of bases not matched to a gene: 7. Germline V gene lookup returns CDR1 SNHLY and CDR2 FYNNEI. The CDR3 nucleotides are TGTGCCAGTACCCGGGACAGGGAAGGGGAGCTGTTTTTT. It codes for CASTRDREGELFF.

The rearrangement joins TRBV5-5 to TRBJ2-5, with unresolved D. The CDR3 runs to 12 residues. Trimming removed 0 bases at V and 5 bases at J, with 5 bases between. The germline V gene encodes CDR1 SGHKS and CDR2 YYEKEE (reference sequence). Written as DNA, the CDR3 is TGTGCCAGCAGCTTGGATGCGGAGACCCAGTACTTC. It is translated as CASSLDAETQYF.

This clone was seen more than once but under ten times. The V gene is TRBV5-8, the J gene TRBJ2-3; 11 bases fit TRBD2. CDR1 and CDR2 from the germline V gene are SGHTS and YDEGEE. The V and J ends lost 1 base and 9 bases, in that order; junction bases with no gene match: 4. The length of the CDR3 is 14 residues. The DNA for the CDR3 is TGTGCCAGCAGCTTGCCGGGACTAGCGGTGACGCAGTATTTT. Its protein product is CASSLPGLAVTQYF.

The V call is TRBV7-3, the J call TRBJ2-3; TRBD2 might be the D (5 bases). CDR1 and CDR2 from the germline V gene are SGHTA and FQGTGA. The CDR3 is 15 amino acids. V gave up 5 bases and J gave up 2 bases, with 14 bases separating them. The CDR3 nucleotides are TGTGCCAGCAGCCCTCACGGAGCGGACACAGATACGCAGTATTTT. Its translation is CASSPHGADTDTQYF.

The rearrangement uses TRBV4-2 and TRBJ1-5; no clear D. V was cut by 1 base and J by 4 bases, with 11 bases left in between. The CDR3 is 15 residues long. Germline V CDR1 and CDR2: LGHNA, YNFKEQ. CDR3 protein: CASSQGRQENQPQHF. The CDR3, as DNA: TGTGCCAGCAGCCAAGGGAGGCAGGAGAATCAGCCCCAGCATTTT.

This clone was found once. The rearrangement links TRBV7-2 to TRBJ2-7, with D uncertain. Trimming removed 1 base at V and 0 bases at J, with 10 bases between. The V gene's germline CDR1 is SGHTA and CDR2 FQGNSA. CDR3 size: 15 residues. The CDR3 reads CASSLELGRSYEQYF. For the CDR3, the DNA is TGTGCCAGCAGCTTAGAACTGGGTCGCTCCTACGAGCAGTACTTC.

The V call is TRBV4-3, the J call TRBJ2-1, with TRBD2 identical over 11 bases. The V and J ends lost 4 bases and 9 bases, in that order; junction bases with no gene match: 8. The CDR3 covers 15 residues. Germline V gene data show CDR1 as LGHNA and CDR2 as YSLEER. The CDR3 bases are TGCGCCAGCAGCCCTAGCGGGAGGTTTCCGGGTGAGCAGTTCTTC. Its protein is CASSPSGRFPGEQFF.

In this sample, this clone turned up once. The chain uses TRBV27 and TRBJ1-6; D is uncertain. Trimming shortened V by 5 bases and J by 8 bases, and 13 bases separated the two germline ends. The CDR3 runs 14 residues. The germline CDR1 and CDR2 sequences are MNHEY and SMNVEV (reference sequence). CDR3 coding DNA: TGTGCCAGCAGTCTCTTTAGGGAATATTCACCCCTCCACTTT. This gives the protein CASSLFREYSPLHF.

J is TRBJ1-1 and V is TRBV5-6; the D is unclear. Trimming pared 4 bases from V and 0 bases from J, leaving 16 bases between. CDR1 SGHDT and CDR2 YYEEEE come from the germline V gene. The CDR3 is 16 residues long. The CDR3 sequence: CASSPAGRALNTEAFF. The CDR3 DNA sequence: TGTGCCAGCAGCCCCGCGGGGAGGGCTCTGAACACTGAAGCTTTCTTT.

CDR3 amino acids: CASSLVGGGSYEQYF. The CDR3 coding sequence is TGTGCCAGCAGCTTAGTCGGGGGAGGAAGCTACGAGCAGTACTTC. The chain has TRBV7-2 and TRBJ2-7; D is possibly TRBD2 (6 bases). This CDR3 comprises 15 residues. Trimming left V 1 base short and J 3 bases short, with 13 bases between. Germline-derived CDR1 and CDR2 are SGHTA and FQGNSA.

The gene calls are TRBV5-4 and TRBJ2-5, with D perhaps TRBD1 (6 bases). Germline CDR1 and CDR2: SGHNT and YYREEE (reference sequence). The CDR3 totals 14 residues. V lost 3 bases to trimming and J lost 5 bases, with 14 bases between them. CDR3 loop: CASSYGPQGETQYF. In DNA, the CDR3 is TGTGCCAGCAGCTACGGCCCCCAGGGGGAGACCCAGTACTTC.

This clone was observed once. This chain joins TRBV2 and TRBJ1-1, with no clear D. Germline lookup yields CDR1 SNHLY and CDR2 FYNNEI. The CDR3 has 12 residues. V was cut by 3 bases and J by 7 bases, with 9 bases left in between. The DNA for the CDR3 is TGTGCCAGCAGTGAGTACCTCCTTGAAGCTTTCTTT. It codes for CASSEYLLEAFF.

CDR3 nucleotide sequence: TGCGCCAGCAGCCAGGATTACAGTCAGCCCCAGCATTTT. This translates into CASSQDYSQPQHF. The chain couples TRBV4-3 to TRBJ1-5, with D unclear. CDR3 length equals 13 residues. V lost 3 bases and J lost 6, with 9 bases in between. CDR1 is LGHNA, CDR2 YSLEER, per germline.

V usage is TRBV18 and J usage is TRBJ2-2; maybe TRBD2 (6 bases). This CDR3 spans 14 amino acids. Trimming took 3 bases from V and 1 from J, leaving 6 bases between them. The germline CDR1 and CDR2 sequences are KGHSH and LQKENI. The CDR3 bases are TGTGCCAGCTCACCGGGAGGGAACACCGGGGAGCTGTTTTTT. Translated: CASSPGGNTGELFF.

On this clone itself: The same CDR3 arises from other DNA sequences in this sample as well. V and J are TRBV4-1 and TRBJ1-2; 9 bases are shared with TRBD1. CDR1 is MGHRA and CDR2 is YSYEKL in the germline V gene. V lost 0 bases to trimming and J lost 8 bases; unmatched junction nucleotides: 1. The CDR3 is made up of 13 amino acids. The DNA of the CDR3 is TGCGCCAGCAGCCAAGAGGACAGGGGCGGCTACACCTTC. This encodes CASSQEDRGGYTF.

This clone has a single count. The rearrangement joins TRBV7-9 to TRBJ1-1; no reliable D call. Per germline, CDR1 SEHNR and CDR2 FQNEAQ (reference sequence). V was clipped by 5 bases and J by 2 bases, with 21 bases between them. The CDR3 totals 17 residues. The CDR3 sequence: CASSLDSPSSSNTEAFF. The CDR3 coding sequence is TGTGCCAGCAGCCTTGACTCTCCCTCGTCGTCTAACACTGAAGCTTTCTTT.

The V call is TRBV5-4, the J call TRBJ2-7, with 7 bases aligning to TRBD1. The CDR3 has 14 residues. Losses at the gene ends were 6 bases for V and 2 bases for J; bases not matched to a gene: 8. Germline V CDR1 and CDR2: SGHNT, YYREEE (reference sequence). CDR3 bases: TGTGCCAGCAACACCGGGACAGACACCTACGAGCAGTACTTC. It is translated as CASNTGTDTYEQYF.

The table lists this clone with a few counts. This chain links TRBV4-3 with TRBJ2-7, with D possibly matching TRBD2 (6 bases). Germline CDR1 LGHNA, CDR2 YSLEER. This CDR3 comprises 17 residues. Trimming cost V 1 base and J 4 bases, with 20 bases left between them. This CDR3 reads CASSQGLSGSMGYEQYF. The CDR3 bases are TGCGCCAGCAGCCAAGGTCTTTCCGGGAGTATGGGGTACGAGCAGTACTTC.

The rearrangement joins TRBV18 to TRBJ2-1, with D perhaps matching TRBD1 (7 bases). The CDR3 covers 15 residues. V gave up 0 bases and J gave up 6 bases, with 12 bases separating them. The germline V gene encodes CDR1 KGHSH and CDR2 LQKENI. CDR3 region: CASSPPQGGFNEQFF. CDR3 nucleotides: TGTGCCAGCTCACCACCCCAGGGGGGTTTCAATGAGCAGTTCTTC.

This clone was counted a few times. J is TRBJ1-5 and V is TRBV5-1; 8 bases map to TRBD1. After removal of 4 bases from V and 6 bases from J, the junction contained 9 bases not matched to a gene. This CDR3 comprises 15 residues. Germline V gene sequence: CDR1 SGHRS, CDR2 YFSETQ. The chain's CDR3 is CASSLDRGEGQPQHF. CDR3 in DNA: TGCGCCAGCAGCCTTGACAGGGGAGAGGGTCAGCCCCAGCATTTT.

This clone is a singleton in its sample. The rearrangement links TRBV19 to TRBJ1-5, with TRBD1 matching over 8 bases. This CDR3 spans 17 amino acids. Germline values: CDR1 LNHDA, CDR2 SQIVND (reference sequence). The trim removed 9 bases at V and 0 bases at J, leaving 13 bases unmatched. The CDR3: CASSGQGKDYSNQPQHF. CDR3 DNA sequence: TGTGCCAGCTCAGGACAGGGCAAAGACTATAGCAATCAGCCCCAGCATTTT.

In this sample, this clone turned up once. The V call is TRBV4-3, the J call TRBJ2-7; TRBD1 might be the D (5 bases). Germline V gene sequence: CDR1 LGHNA, CDR2 YSLEER. Trimming took 0 bases from V and 5 from J, leaving 8 bases between them. The CDR3 spans 13 residues. The DNA for the CDR3 is TGCGCCAGCAGCCAAGAGGCCAGGGACGAGCAGTACTTC. It yields the protein CASSQEARDEQYF.

The chain carries TRBV4-2 and TRBJ1-3; possible D gene TRBD1, 5 bases. The CDR3 is 20 amino acids. Trimming shortened V by 6 bases and J by 2 bases, and 29 bases separated the two germline ends. Germline CDR1 reads LGHNA; CDR2 reads YNFKEQ. The CDR3 region is CASSRDLVFGEGNAGNTIYF. CDR3 in DNA: TGTGCCAGCAGTCGGGATTTAGTTTTCGGGGAGGGGAACGCTGGAAACACCATATATTTT.